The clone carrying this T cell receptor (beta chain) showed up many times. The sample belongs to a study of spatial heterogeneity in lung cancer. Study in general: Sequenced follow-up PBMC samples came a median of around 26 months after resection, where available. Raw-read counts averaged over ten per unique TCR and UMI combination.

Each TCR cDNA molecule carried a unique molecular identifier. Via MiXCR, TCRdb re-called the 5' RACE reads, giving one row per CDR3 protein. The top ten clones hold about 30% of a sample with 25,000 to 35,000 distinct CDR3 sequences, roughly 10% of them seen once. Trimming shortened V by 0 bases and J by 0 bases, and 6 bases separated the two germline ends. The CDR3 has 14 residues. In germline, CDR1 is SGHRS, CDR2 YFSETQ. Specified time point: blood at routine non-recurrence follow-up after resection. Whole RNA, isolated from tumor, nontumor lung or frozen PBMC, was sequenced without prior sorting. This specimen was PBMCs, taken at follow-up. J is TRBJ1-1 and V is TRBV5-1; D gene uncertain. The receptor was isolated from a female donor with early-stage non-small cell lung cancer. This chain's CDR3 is CASSLGHMNTEAFF. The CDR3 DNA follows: TGCGCCAGCAGCTTGGGGCACATGAACACTGAAGCTTTCTTT. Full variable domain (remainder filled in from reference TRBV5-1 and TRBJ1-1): KAGVTQTPRYLIKTRGQQVTLSCSPISGHRSVSWYQQTPGQGLQFLFEYFSETQRNKGNFPGRFSGRQFSNSRSEMNVSTLELGDSALYLCASSLGHMNTEAFFGQGTRLTVV.